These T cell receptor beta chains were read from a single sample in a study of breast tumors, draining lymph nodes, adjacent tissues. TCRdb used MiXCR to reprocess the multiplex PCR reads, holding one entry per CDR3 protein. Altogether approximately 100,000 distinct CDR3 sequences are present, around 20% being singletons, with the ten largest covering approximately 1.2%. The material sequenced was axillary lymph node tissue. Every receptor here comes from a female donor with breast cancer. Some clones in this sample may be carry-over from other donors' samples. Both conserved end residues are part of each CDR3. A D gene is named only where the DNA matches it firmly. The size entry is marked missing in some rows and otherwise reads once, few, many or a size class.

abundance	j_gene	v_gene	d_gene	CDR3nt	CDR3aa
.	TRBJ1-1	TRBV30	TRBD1	TGTGCCTGGACGGGGACAGGGGGCACTGAAGCTTTCTTT	CAWTGTGGTEAFF
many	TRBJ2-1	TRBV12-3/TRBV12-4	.	TGTGCCAGCAGTTTACCCCAGGGTCGGAATGAGCAGTTCTTC	CASSLPQGRNEQFF
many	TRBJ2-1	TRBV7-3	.	TGTGCCAGCGGCTTGTCAGGACTATACAATGAGCAGTTCTTC	CASGLSGLYNEQFF
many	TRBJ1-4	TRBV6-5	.	TGTGCCAGCAGTCAGACAGAACATAATGAAAAACTGTTTTTT	CASSQTEHNEKLFF
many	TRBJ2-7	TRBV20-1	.	TGCAGTGCTAGTCCACAGAGCCCCTACGAGCAGTACTTC	CSASPQSPYEQYF
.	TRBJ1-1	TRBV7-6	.	TGTGCCAGCAGCTTAGGTGGACAGAACACTGAAGCTTTCTTT	CASSLGGQNTEAFF
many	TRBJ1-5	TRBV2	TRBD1	TGTGCCAGCAGTCAGGGACAGGGCTTTAATCAGCCCCAGCATTTT	CASSQGQGFNQPQHF
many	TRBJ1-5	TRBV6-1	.	TGTGCCAGCAGGTCACGGGGGGCGAAGGTCTATAGCAATCAGCCCCAGCATTTT	CASRSRGAKVYSNQPQHF
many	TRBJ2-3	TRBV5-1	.	TGCGCCAGCAGCTTCCGCGGGACAGATACGCAGTATTTT	CASSFRGTDTQYF
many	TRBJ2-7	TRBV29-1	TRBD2	TGCAGCGTTAGGCTAGCGGGAGTCTCCTACGAGCAGTACTTC	CSVRLAGVSYEQYF
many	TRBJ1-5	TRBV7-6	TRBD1	TGTGCCAGCAGCTTAGGAACAGGGGCGATTGGAAATCAGCCCCAGCATTTT	CASSLGTGAIGNQPQHF
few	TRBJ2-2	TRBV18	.	TGTGCCAGCTCACCACAGGGTCCCGGGGAGCTGTTTTTT	CASSPQGPGELFF
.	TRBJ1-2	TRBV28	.	TGTGCCAGCAGTCAACCCGGGACACACTATGGCTACACCTTC	CASSQPGTHYGYTF
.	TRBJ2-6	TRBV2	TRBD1	TGTGCCAGCAGTGAGGGGACAGGCCGTGGCGTCCTGACTTTC	CASSEGTGRGVLTF